The entry below describes one T cell receptor beta chain. What antigen it recognizes has not been identified. The sample holds no much larger clone one base away, and base qualities are not on file. The donors were included in the validation cohort of 120 subjects, a group kept apart from the roughly 670-subject first cohort. The data were obtained in a study of cytomegalovirus exposure and HLA in healthy donors (TCRdb year 2017). The study in broad terms: A later analysis indicated that the 90 to 150 validation repertoires were generated on the platform also employed for the 700 or so repertoires of the first cohort. The aim of the study was to test whether cataloging public T cell receptors could identify signatures of past pathogen exposure. Along with the roughly 670-subject first cohort, a separate validation cohort of over 90 different subjects was used. To predict cytomegalovirus infection status, the study combined high-throughput TCR immunosequencing, statistical association of individual TCRs with disease status, and machine learning. Points the paper makes about the study in general: The authors suggested that the approach could potentially be generalized to other disease states and immunological phenotypes. In both the original and validation cohorts, the classifier was reported to diagnose cytomegalovirus status with high specificity and sensitivity. A total of around 150 TCR beta chains were listed by the study as associated with cytomegalovirus. A later analysis had no HLA typing for the validation cohort, so co-occurrence there was scored across all 110 or so repertoires. While some public TCRs were present in many individuals, most TCR sequences turned up only very rarely across donors. In a later analysis, TCRs clustered in the first cohort were found to also tend to co-occur in the roughly 120 validation repertoires, with approximately 93% of cluster scores above 0. A few of the identified cytomegalovirus-associated TCR beta chains were confirmed in vitro to be specific for cytomegalovirus antigens.

Reading the germline V gene gives CDR1 SGHDT and CDR2 YYEEEE. Inclusive of the bounding cysteine and phenylalanine, the CDR3 is 15 residues long. Only the CDR3 DNA is retained, 45 bases long and in frame from the first base. The V end gives up 4 bases and the J end 3 bases, leaving 5 bases in the junction not matched to a gene. The library was generated by the immunoSEQ multiplex PCR assay. For the original study's pipeline: To diagnose cytomegalovirus status from the catalog of TCR beta chain sequences, a statistical classification framework was built. TCRdb's version of the immuneACCESS table is confined to in-frame rearrangements and falls short of the full clone set. An unresolved V gene accounts for under half of the shortfall where checked; the remainder is of unknown origin. The V and J calls and clone size come from that table; D and trimming were worked out from the DNA. For this sample there are around 150,000 clones; more than 75% appear just once. Just under 3% of the sample belongs to the ten largest clones.

The rearranged segments are TRBV5-6 and TRBJ2-3, with TRBD1 identical over 10 junction bases. The source is a man between 18 and 35 years old in good health and CMV-seronegative. Sequenced input: PBMCs. This receptor carries the CDR3 CASSPGTGDTDTQYF. The sequence in DNA is TGTGCCAGCAGCCCCGGGACAGGGGATACAGATACGCAGTATTTT.